These 10 T cell receptor beta chains were sequenced from one sample in a study of tumor and adjacent non-tumor tissue in lung cancer. RNA was extracted from bulk tissue without any cell sorting. The normal lung tissue was taken more than 3 cm from the tumor edge. A modified ARM-PCR protocol with three rounds of nested PCR amplified TCRbeta. TCRdb analysed the multiplex PCR reads with MiXCR anew, one entry per CDR3 protein. The table shows around 75,000 distinct CDR3 sequences, with around 65% occurring only once. The source material was distant non-tumor lung tissue. Receptor source: a woman between 50 and 59 years old with non-small cell lung cancer.

Comments on this clonotype: One end of the junction fails to match germline, which may point to a read error. The chain couples TRBV10-1 to TRBJ2-2, with D tentatively TRBD1 or TRBD2 (5 bases each). The CDR3 loop spans 14 amino acids. From germline, CDR1 is WNHNN and CDR2 SYGVQD (reference sequence). This chain's CDR3 is CSSSDEGFAGELFF. CDR3 in DNA: TGCTCCAGCAGTGATGAGGGGTTCGCCGGGGAGTTGTTCTTT.

As to this clonotype: Since a much larger clone is just one base distant, this may be a read error. V and J are TRBV20-1 and TRBJ2-7; D possibly corresponds to TRBD1 (6 bases). Germline V lookup: CDR1 DFQATT, CDR2 SNEGSKA (reference sequence). The CDR3 is 15 amino acids. Written as DNA, the CDR3 is TGCAGTGCTGACAGGAGTCACACGCCCTCCTACGAGCACTACTTC. Its translation is CSADRSHTPSYEHYF.

A note on this clonotype: Just one base apart from a much larger clone, this may be a read error. The chain recombines TRBV20-1 with TRBJ2-2; 7 positions agree with TRBD1. Germline V gives CDR1 DFQATT, CDR2 SNEGSKA (reference sequence). The junction had 12 bases not matched to a gene; V was cut back by 5 bases and J by 9 bases. The CDR3 sequence is 14 residues long. The CDR3 is CSARRQTGPWELFF. DNA for the CDR3: TGCAGTGCTCGTAGACAGACAGGGCCCTGGGAGCTGTTTTTT.

This clonotype was detected only a few times. With a much larger clone just one base away, this may be a read error. V and J are TRBV20-1 and TRBJ2-7; TRBD1 agrees at 10 bases. This CDR3 spans 16 amino acids. Germline CDR1 DFQATT, CDR2 SNEGSKA (reference sequence). CDR3 nucleotides: TGCAATGCTACCGACCGGCTGGGACAGGGGATAGACGAGCAGTACTTC. Its protein is CNATDRLGQGIDEQYF.

This clonotype was detected many times. The chain combines TRBV4-1 with TRBJ2-7; D possibly matches TRBD1 or TRBD2 (5 bases each). CDR1 and CDR2 from the germline V gene are MGHRA and YSYEKL. This CDR3 is 14 amino acids long. V shed 3 bases and J shed 5 bases, with 14 bases lying between them. CDR3 residues: CASSHPLRGDEQYF. DNA of the CDR3: TGCGCCAGCAGCCATCCCTTGCGAGGGGACGAGCAGTACTTC.

Notes on this clonotype: One junction end disagrees with the germline gene, perhaps due to a read error. The chain employs TRBV11-2 and TRBJ1-1; no firm D call. Germline V gives CDR1 SGHAT, CDR2 FQNNGV. The CDR3 loop spans 14 amino acids. CDR3 nucleotide sequence: TGTGTCTGCAGCTTCGCGGGAAAGAACACTGAAGCTCTCTTT. Its translation is CVCSFAGKNTEALF.

This clonotype showed up just once. This sequence may be a read error, since a much larger clone differs from it by one base. The chain links TRBV20-1 to TRBJ2-3, with D unclear. The germline gives CDR1 DFQATT, CDR2 SNEGSKA (reference sequence). The CDR3 is 14 residues long. The CDR3 sequence: CCASLRGITDTQYF. CDR3 nucleotide sequence: TGCTGTGCTAGTCTGCGTGGCATCACAGATACGCAGTATTTT.

This clonotype was seen a handful of times. This chain uses TRBV7-9 with TRBJ2-5, with D uncertain. The germline gives CDR1 SEHNR, CDR2 FQNEAQ (reference sequence). Trimming took 1 base from V and 1 from J, leaving 10 bases between them. The CDR3 has 15 residues. CDR3 in DNA: TGTGCCAGCAGCTTAGTGTCCGCAATCCAAGAGACCCAGTACTTC. It is translated as CASSLVSAIQETQYF.

This clonotype was recorded only once. A junction end diverges from the germline sequence, so it may reflect a read error. This sequence joins TRBV11-1 and TRBJ1-1; D is ambiguous. Germline V gene lookup returns CDR1 SGHAT and CDR2 FQDESV (reference sequence). CDR3 size: 14 residues. The CDR3: CASSLKELNTEAAF. CDR3 sequence (DNA): TGTGCCAGCAGCTTGAAGGAATTGAACACTGAAGCTGCCTTT.

Of note for this clonotype: At one end, the junction sequence differs from germline, possibly due to a read error. The rearrangement links TRBV6-2 or TRBV6-3 to TRBJ2-5; D is ambiguous. The CDR3 extends over 11 amino acids. CDR1 and CDR2 (germline): MNHEY, SVGEGT. This CDR3 is CVSRKKETQCF. The CDR3 coding sequence is TGTGTCAGCAGGAAAAAAGAGACCCAGTGCTTC.